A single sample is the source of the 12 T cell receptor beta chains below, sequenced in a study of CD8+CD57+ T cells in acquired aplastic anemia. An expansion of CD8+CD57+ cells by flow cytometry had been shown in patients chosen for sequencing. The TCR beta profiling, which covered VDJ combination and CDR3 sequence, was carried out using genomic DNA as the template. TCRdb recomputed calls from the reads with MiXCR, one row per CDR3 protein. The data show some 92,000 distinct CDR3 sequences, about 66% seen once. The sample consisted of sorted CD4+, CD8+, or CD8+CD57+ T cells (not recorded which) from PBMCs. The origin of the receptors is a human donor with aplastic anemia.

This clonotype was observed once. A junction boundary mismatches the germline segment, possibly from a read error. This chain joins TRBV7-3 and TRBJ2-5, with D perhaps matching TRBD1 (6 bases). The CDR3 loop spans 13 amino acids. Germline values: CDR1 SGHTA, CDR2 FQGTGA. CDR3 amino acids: CANSRDRQETQYF. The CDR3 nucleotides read TGTGCCAACAGCCGAGACAGGCAAGAGACCCAGTACTTC. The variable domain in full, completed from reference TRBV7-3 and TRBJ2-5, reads GAGVSQTPSNKVTEKGKYVELRCDPISGHTALYWYRQSLGQGPEFLIYFQGTGAADDSGLPNDRFFAVRPEGSVSTLKIQRTERGDSAVYLCANSRDRQETQYFGPGTRLLVL.

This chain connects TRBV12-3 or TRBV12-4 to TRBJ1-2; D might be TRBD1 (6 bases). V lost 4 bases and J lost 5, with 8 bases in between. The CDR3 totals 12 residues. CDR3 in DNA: TGTGCCAGCAGTTGGACAGATTATGGCTACACCTTC. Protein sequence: CASSWTDYGYTF.

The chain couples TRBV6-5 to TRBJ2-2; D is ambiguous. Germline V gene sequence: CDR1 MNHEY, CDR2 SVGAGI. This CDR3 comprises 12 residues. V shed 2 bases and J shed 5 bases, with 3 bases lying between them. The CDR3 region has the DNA TGTGCCAGCAGTTACGGTACCGGGGAGCTGTTTTTT. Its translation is CASSYGTGELFF.

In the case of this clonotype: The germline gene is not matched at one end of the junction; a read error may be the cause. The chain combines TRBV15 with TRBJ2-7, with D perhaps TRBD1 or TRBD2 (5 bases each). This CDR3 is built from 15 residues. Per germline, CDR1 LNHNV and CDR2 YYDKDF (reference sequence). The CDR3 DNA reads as TGTGCCGCCAGCAGTGAGGGCAGGGCTTCCTACGAGCAGTACTTC. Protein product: CAASSEGRASYEQYF. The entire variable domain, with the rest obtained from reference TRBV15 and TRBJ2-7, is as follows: DAMVIQNPRYQVTQFGKPVTLSCSQTLNHNVMYWYQQKSSQAPKLLFHYYDKDFNNEADTPDNFQSRRPNTSFCFLDIRSPGLGDTAMYLCAASSEGRASYEQYFGPGTRLTVT.

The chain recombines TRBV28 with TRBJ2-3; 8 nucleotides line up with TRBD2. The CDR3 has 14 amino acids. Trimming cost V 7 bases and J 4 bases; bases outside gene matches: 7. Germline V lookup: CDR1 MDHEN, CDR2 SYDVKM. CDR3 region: CASTTAGAADTQYF. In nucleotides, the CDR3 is TGTGCCAGCACCACAGCGGGAGCGGCAGATACGCAGTATTTT. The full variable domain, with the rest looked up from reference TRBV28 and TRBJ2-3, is DVKVTQSSRYLVKRTGEKVFLECVQDMDHENMFWYRQDPGLGLRLIYFSYDVKMKEKGDIPEGYSVSREKKERFSLILESASTNQTSMYLCASTTAGAADTQYFGPGTRLTVL.

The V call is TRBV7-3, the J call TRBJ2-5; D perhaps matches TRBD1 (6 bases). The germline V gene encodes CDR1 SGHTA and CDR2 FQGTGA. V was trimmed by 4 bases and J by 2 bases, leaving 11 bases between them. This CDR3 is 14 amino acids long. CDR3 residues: CASSSFGQQETQYF. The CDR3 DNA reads TGTGCCAGCAGCTCATTTGGACAGCAAGAGACCCAGTACTTC.

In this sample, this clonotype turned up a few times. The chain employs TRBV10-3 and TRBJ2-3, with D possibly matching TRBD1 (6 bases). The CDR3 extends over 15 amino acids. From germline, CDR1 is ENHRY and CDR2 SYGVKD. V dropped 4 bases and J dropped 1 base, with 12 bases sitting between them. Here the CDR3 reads CAISVGQRRTDTQYF. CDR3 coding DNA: TGTGCCATCAGTGTTGGACAGAGACGCACAGATACGCAGTATTTT.

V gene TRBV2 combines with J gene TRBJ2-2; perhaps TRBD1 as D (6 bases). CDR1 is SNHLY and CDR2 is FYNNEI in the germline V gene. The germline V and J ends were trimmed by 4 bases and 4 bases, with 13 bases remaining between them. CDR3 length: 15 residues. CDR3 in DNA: TGTGCCAGCAGTGCAACCGGGACACTCACCGGGGAGCTGTTTTTT. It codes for CASSATGTLTGELFF.

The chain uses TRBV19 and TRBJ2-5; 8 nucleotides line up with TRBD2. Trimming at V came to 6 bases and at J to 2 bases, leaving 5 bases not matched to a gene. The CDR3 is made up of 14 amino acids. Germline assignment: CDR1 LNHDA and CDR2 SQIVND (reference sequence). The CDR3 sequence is CASRPRGGQETQYF. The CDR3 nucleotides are TGTGCCAGTAGGCCACGGGGGGGGCAAGAGACCCAGTACTTC.

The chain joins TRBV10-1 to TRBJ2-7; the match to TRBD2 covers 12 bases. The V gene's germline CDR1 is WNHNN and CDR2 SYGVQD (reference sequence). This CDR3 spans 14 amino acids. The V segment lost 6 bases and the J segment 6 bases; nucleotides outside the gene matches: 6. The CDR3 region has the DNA TGCGCCAGCAGGACTCTAGCGGGGGGGCTCGAGCAGTACTTC. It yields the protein CASRTLAGGLEQYF.

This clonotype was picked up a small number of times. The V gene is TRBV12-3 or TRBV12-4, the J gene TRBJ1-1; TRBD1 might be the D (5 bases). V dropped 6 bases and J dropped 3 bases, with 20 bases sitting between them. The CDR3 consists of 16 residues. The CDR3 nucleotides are TGTGCCAGCAGCTACCGGGACGTCCGGAGGGACACTGAAGCTTTCTTT. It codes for CASSYRDVRRDTEAFF.

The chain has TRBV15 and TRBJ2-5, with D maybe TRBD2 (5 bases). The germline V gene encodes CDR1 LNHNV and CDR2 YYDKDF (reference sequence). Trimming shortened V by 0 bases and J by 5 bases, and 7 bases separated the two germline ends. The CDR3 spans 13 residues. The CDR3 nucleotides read TGTGCCACCAGCAGAGACCGGGGTGAGACCCAGTACTTC. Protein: CATSRDRGETQYF.